Here is one T cell receptor beta chain with its context. As yet, its antigen is unknown. Sequenced by immunoSEQ multiplex PCR; TCRdb stores in-frame clones only, minus some. The data hold about 41,000 clones, with 95% observed a single time. The data were taken from a study of T cell clonotyping in hematopoietic cell transplantation. Broader study findings: Broader posttransplant TCR repertoire diversity was predicted by graft donor and pretransplant recipient Inverse Simpson Index values. Pathologically expanded recipient clonotypes increased progressively from day 30 to day 180 as diversity fell. Few recipient clonotypes overlapped donors; over 95% were de novo at given depth. CD4 and CD8 repertoire contributions could not be separated without sorting.

What was sequenced was peripheral blood mononuclear cells. This clonotype was obtained from a man aged 30 to 45 in good health. Some clones in this sample may be carry-over from other donors' samples.

CDR3 bases: TGTGCCAGCAGCTACCGCGGGGGGGCAGGGGGCCGCACTGAAGCTTTCTTT. It encodes CASSYRGGAGGRTEAFF. The chain combines TRBV7-9 with TRBJ1-1; 8 nucleotides align to TRBD1. The CDR3 covers 17 residues. J lost 4 bases, V lost 4 bases, and 14 bases had no gene match. In germline, CDR1 is SEHNR, CDR2 FQNEAQ (reference sequence).